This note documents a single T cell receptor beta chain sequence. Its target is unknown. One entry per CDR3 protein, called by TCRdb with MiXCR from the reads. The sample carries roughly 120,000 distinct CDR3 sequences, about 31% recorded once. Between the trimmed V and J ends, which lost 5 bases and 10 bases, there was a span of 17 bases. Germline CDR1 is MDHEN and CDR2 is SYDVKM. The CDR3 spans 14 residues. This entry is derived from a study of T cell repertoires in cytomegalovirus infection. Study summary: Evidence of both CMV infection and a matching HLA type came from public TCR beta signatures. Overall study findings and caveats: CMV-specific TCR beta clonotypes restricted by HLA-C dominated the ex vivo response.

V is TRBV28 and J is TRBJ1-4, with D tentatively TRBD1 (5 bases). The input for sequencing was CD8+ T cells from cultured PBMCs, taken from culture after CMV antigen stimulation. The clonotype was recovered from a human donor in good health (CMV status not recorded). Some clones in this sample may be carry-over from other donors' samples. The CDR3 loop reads CASSIRDGRGKLFF. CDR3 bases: TGTGCCAGCAGTATCCGGGACGGCCGAGGAAAACTGTTTTTT.